These T cell receptor beta chains were read from a single sample in a study of OX40 agonist ivuxolimab in advanced cancers. Libraries were prepared by immunoSEQ multiplex PCR; TCRdb keeps only in-frame clonotypes and omits some of them. The data show more than 9,500 clones, approximately 80% seen once. The sample in question was CD4+ or CD8+ T cells sorted from blood, obtained in a trial of the OX40 agonist ivuxolimab. The receptors originated from an adult with an advanced solid tumor such as melanoma, head and neck, liver or kidney cancer. Each CDR3 is given with its conserved first and last residue.

CDR3 | V
CASSWGNTEAFF | TRBV19
CASSKTSFYEQYF | TRBV5-1
CASSFPEGAQYF | TRBV27
CATVQGDYGYTF | TRBV11-2
CASSESEWGSKYF | TRBV6-1
CASSPATKVPGELFF | TRBV5-1
CASSLRAGGNTIYF | TRBV27
CASSVAGGDYEQYF | TRBV9
CASSVDGSPEAFF | TRBV9
CASSPWGSGRPTDTQYF | TRBV7-3
CASSFPGQEQYF | TRBV7-6
CASSTRTLTNEKLFF | TRBV19
CASSGIRDSKDEQFF | TRBV9
CASSQGAGLNTEAFF | TRBV5-5
CAISGELGGIQETQYF | TRBV10-3
CASRVGPSGFPDTQYF | TRBV9
CASSLGLVGGAYEQYF | TRBV5-1
CASSPRVTSGRGNEQFF | TRBV7-2
CASRTVGEQYF | TRBV6-5
CASRYQETQYF | TRBV27
CASSPGPDYNEQFF | TRBV5-1
CASSAAPRGPNTGELFF | TRBV6-1
CASSSTGSGTIYF | TRBV4-1
CAWSSPARLAEVPYEQYF | TRBV30
CASSYVRAGNQPQHF | TRBV6-6
CAISEPQRGGNQPQHF | TRBV10-3
CASSLSIGTASYEQYF | TRBV5-1
CASSSTGGYGYTF | TRBV5-4
CAWSVNPRSSEQYF | TRBV30
CASSFSPARYTGELFF | TRBV5-1
CASSSRQGSGNTIYF | TRBV27
CASSPLFRAGEDTQYF | TRBV5-1
CASSERLSEQYF | TRBV2
CASSLGGGTDTQYF | TRBV27
CASRDGITDTQYF | TRBV27
CASSVGLAGNTDTQYF | TRBV9
CASRSLAGVFEQFF | TRBV27
CASSLTGFDTEAFF | TRBV5-1
CASSQPPGTEAFF | TRBV4-1
CASSLNGPGELFF | TRBV9
CASSPVSRADEQFF | TRBV5-5
CASNTRLAGGSFHNEQFF | TRBV27
CASSAFSNSNQPQHF | TRBV27
CASSQSGFSTQYF | TRBV14
CASTEGQGQIYGYTF | TRBV6-1
CASQQGTDPSEQYF | TRBV6-1
CASSHFTGSPGGQYF | TRBV14
CATSRDRQGGNEQYF | TRBV15
CASSVATGGEQYF | TRBV9
CASSRDGTRGREQYF | TRBV7-8
CAWSPRTASNQPQHF | TRBV30
CASGEDYGYTF | TRBV6-5
CASSPEVSYEQYF | TRBV7-9
CASSRDTRTDTQYF | TRBV27
CASSGEAGGQADTQYF | TRBV9
CASSETGSNQPQHF | TRBV10-1
CASSPRGLAGDTQYF | TRBV9
CSVLPSDFPNYGYTF | TRBV29-1